This is a list of T cell receptor beta chains from one sample in a study of blood T cells in healthy people across ages. Each CDR3 protein is one row after TCRdb ran MiXCR on the 5' RACE reads. The top ten clones hold around 15% of a sample with about 900,000 distinct CDR3 sequences, around 46% of them seen once. Specimen: blood. The receptors were gathered from a man aged 30 to 45 in good health. The CDR3 runs from the conserved cysteine through the conserved F or W.

J gene,V gene,CDR3 protein
TRBJ2-1,TRBV18,CASSPGIDRPNEQFF
TRBJ2-1,TRBV28,CASSLAGGGSSYNEQFF
TRBJ2-7,TRBV7-2,CASSPPSGGTYNEQYF
TRBJ2-3,TRBV3-1,CASSPRPGTGADTQYF
TRBJ1-1,TRBV12-3/TRBV12-4,CASSLAGLVEAFF
TRBJ2-7,TRBV5-6,CASSATGEGLEQYF
TRBJ2-2,TRBV5-1,CASRLDRTGELFF
TRBJ2-1,TRBV6-5,CASSSTGAFGDEQFF
TRBJ2-7,TRBV7-9,CASSSTETYEQYF
TRBJ1-1,TRBV12-3/TRBV12-4,CASSLVRDSSEAFF
TRBJ1-2,TRBV20-1,CSARPGQNNYGYTF
TRBJ2-6,TRBV6-2/TRBV6-3,CASSANFAGANVLTF
TRBJ2-5,TRBV27,CASSLRLAGIQETQYF
TRBJ1-2,TRBV12-3/TRBV12-4,CASSLWAGGDYGYTF
TRBJ2-4,TRBV7-2,CASSGGTAGKNIQYF
TRBJ2-3,TRBV24-1,CATSDAVTQGTDTQYF
TRBJ1-4,TRBV5-1,CASNDGSSTNEKLFF
TRBJ2-5,TRBV27,CASSHLQETQYF
TRBJ2-7,TRBV12-3/TRBV12-4,CASSRTSGNYEQYF
TRBJ2-1,TRBV2,CASRPSVYNEQFF
TRBJ2-5,TRBV9,CASSVGNDRGLETQYF
TRBJ2-6,TRBV7-2,CASSLRRDGTGANVLTF
TRBJ2-3,TRBV6-5,CASSYTHTDTQYF
TRBJ1-1,TRBV4-2,CASSQDSGLNTEAFF
TRBJ1-2,TRBV7-8,CASSPGPRGYTF
TRBJ2-6,TRBV5-1,CASSRNWVGGLLPSGANVLTF
TRBJ2-7,TRBV10-3,CAISGGGGAFYEQYF
TRBJ1-1,TRBV5-5,CASSQGPLLTNTEAFF
TRBJ2-7,TRBV6-2/TRBV6-3,CASSNTGPYEQYF